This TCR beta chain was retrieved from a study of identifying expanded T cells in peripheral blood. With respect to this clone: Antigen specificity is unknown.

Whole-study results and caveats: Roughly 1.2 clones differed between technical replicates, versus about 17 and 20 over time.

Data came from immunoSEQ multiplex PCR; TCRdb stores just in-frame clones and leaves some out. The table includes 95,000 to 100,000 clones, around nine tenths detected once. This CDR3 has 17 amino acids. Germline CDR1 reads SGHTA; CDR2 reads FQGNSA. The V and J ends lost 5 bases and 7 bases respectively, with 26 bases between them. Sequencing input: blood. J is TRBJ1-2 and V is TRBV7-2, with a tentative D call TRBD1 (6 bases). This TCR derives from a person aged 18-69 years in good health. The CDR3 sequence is CASSPRSGRGGAVGYTF. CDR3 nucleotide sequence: TGTGCCAGCAGCCCACGTTCGGGGCGGGGGGGCGCGGTTGGCTACACCTTC. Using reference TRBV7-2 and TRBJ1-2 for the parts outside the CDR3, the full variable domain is GAGVSQSPSNKVTEKGKDVELRCDPISGHTALYWYRQSLGQGLEFLIYFQGNSAPDKSGLPSDRFSAERTGGSVSTLTIQRTQQEDSAVYLCASSPRSGRGGAVGYTFGSGTRLTVV.